The next 23 T cell receptor beta chains were all read from a single sample in a study of sequential checkpoint blockade in melanoma. Profiling relied on immunoSEQ multiplex PCR, and the TCRdb table lists in-frame clones only, not all of them. The data hold about 12,000 clones, with approximately 80% observed a single time. Treatment defined: randomized to nivolumab then ipilimumab (arm A) or the reverse (arm B). The material was CD8+ T cells sorted from blood (inferred from file names), obtained from a patient given nivolumab and ipilimumab in sequence. These receptors originate from a human donor with melanoma.

A few counts support this clone. The gene calls are TRBV29-1 and TRBJ1-5, with 8 positions matching TRBD1. Germline CDR1 is SQVTM and CDR2 is ANQGSEA. The CDR3 extends over 14 amino acids. The J segment lost 2 bases and the V segment lost 0 bases, leaving 0 bases of the junction unmatched. CDR3 loop: CSVEETGGNQPQHF. The CDR3 DNA is TGCAGCGTTGAAGAGACAGGGGGCAATCAGCCCCAGCATTTT.

V is TRBV5-1 and J is TRBJ1-1; TRBD1 matches 8 bases. Germline V gene lookup returns CDR1 SGHRS and CDR2 YFSETQ. V shed 0 bases and J 3 bases; nucleotides not matched to a gene: 1. The CDR3 length is 14 residues. CDR3 protein: CASSLGQGHTEAFF. CDR3 DNA: TGCGCCAGCAGCTTGGGACAGGGGCACACTGAAGCTTTCTTT. Full variable domain (outside the CDR3, taken from reference TRBV5-1 and TRBJ1-1): KAGVTQTPRYLIKTRGQQVTLSCSPISGHRSVSWYQQTPGQGLQFLFEYFSETQRNKGNFPGRFSGRQFSNSRSEMNVSTLELGDSALYLCASSLGQGHTEAFFGQGTRLTVV.

The V and J genes are TRBV4-3 and TRBJ1-3; tentative D call: TRBD1 (5 bases). CDR3 length equals 17 residues. The germline V gene encodes CDR1 LGHNA and CDR2 YSLEER. V was shortened by 0 bases and J by 3 bases, with 15 bases between the two germline ends. DNA for the CDR3: TGCGCCAGCAGCCAAGAATCCGAGACAGCAATTGGAAACACCATATATTTT. Translated, it gives CASSQESETAIGNTIYF.

The V and J genes are TRBV4-2 and TRBJ2-7; unclear D gene. CDR3 length: 15 amino acids. V was trimmed by 1 base and J by 0 bases, leaving 10 bases between them. The germline V gene has CDR1 LGHNA and CDR2 YNFKEQ. The CDR3 loop reads CASSQGQANSYEQYF. CDR3 nucleotide sequence: TGTGCCAGCAGCCAAGGGCAGGCAAACTCCTACGAGCAGTACTTC.

The rearrangement joins TRBV4-3 to TRBJ2-1; D possibly corresponds to TRBD2 (6 bases). Trimming left V 0 bases short and J 4 bases short, with 13 bases between. This CDR3 spans 16 amino acids. Germline-derived CDR1 and CDR2 are LGHNA and YSLEER. The CDR3 region has the DNA TGCGCCAGCAGCCAAGACCGGGCGGGGCATTACAATGAGCAGTTCTTC. It specifies CASSQDRAGHYNEQFF.

This clone occurred a few times. The chain joins TRBV19 to TRBJ1-6, with D unresolved. Trimming stripped 5 bases from V and 10 bases from J, with 12 bases between. This CDR3 spans 13 amino acids. Germline V gene data show CDR1 as LNHDA and CDR2 as SQIVND (reference sequence). Here the CDR3 reads CASSSPGLSPLHF. The DNA of the CDR3 is TGTGCCAGTAGTTCCCCTGGACTATCACCCCTCCACTTT.

The rearrangement uses TRBV5-6 and TRBJ2-5, with 7 bases identical to TRBD2. V dropped 0 bases and J dropped 1; count of bases not matched to a gene: 3. The CDR3 spans 15 residues. Germline CDR1 reads SGHDT; CDR2 reads YYEEEE. The CDR3, as DNA: TGTGCCAGCAGCTTGGGGGGGGGATTCCAAGAGACCCAGTACTTC. Its translation: CASSLGGGFQETQYF.

This clone was observed once. The chain is built from TRBV14 and TRBJ2-7; no reliable D call. The CDR3 runs to 14 residues. V was cut by 1 base and J by 7 bases, with 14 bases left in between. From germline, CDR1 is SGHDN and CDR2 FVKESK. The CDR3 spells CASSQVNFPREQYF. The DNA of the CDR3 is TGTGCCAGCAGCCAAGTTAATTTCCCGCGGGAGCAGTACTTC.

J is TRBJ2-5 and V is TRBV9; D is uncertain. Germline CDR1 reads SGDLS; CDR2 reads YYNGEE. The CDR3 contains 13 residues. Trimming shortened V by 0 bases and J by 9 bases, and 12 bases separated the two germline ends. The CDR3 reads CASSVGSSGAQYF. The CDR3 DNA follows: TGTGCCAGCAGCGTAGGTTCATCGGGTGCCCAGTACTTC.

This sequence joins TRBV9 and TRBJ2-1; 8 bases agree with TRBD1. Germline CDR1 reads SGDLS; CDR2 reads YYNGEE. The length of the CDR3 is 18 residues. The V and J ends lost 0 bases and 2 bases, in that order; junction bases with no gene match: 10. The CDR3 DNA reads TGTGCCAGCAGCGTAGGCGGTTCAGGGGGCGTACCCTACAATGAGCAGTTCTTC. It translates to CASSVGGSGGVPYNEQFF.

The chain combines TRBV7-6 with TRBJ1-1; 12 bases match TRBD1. The J segment lost 4 bases and the V segment lost 5 bases, leaving 8 bases of the junction unmatched. CDR1 SGHVS and CDR2 FNYEAQ come from the germline V gene. CDR3 length: 16 amino acids. In DNA form, the CDR3 reads TGTGCCAGCAGCCGGGACAGGGGGCGCGGGGGCACTGAAGCTTTCTTT. Translated, it gives CASSRDRGRGGTEAFF.

The rearrangement uses TRBV4-2 and TRBJ2-7; 10 bases fit TRBD1. J lost 2 bases, V lost 4 bases, and 5 bases had no gene match. Germline-derived CDR1 and CDR2 are LGHNA and YNFKEQ. The CDR3 has 15 amino acids. The CDR3 coding sequence is TGTGCCAGCAGCCTCGGGACAGGGGATCCCTACGAGCAGTACTTC. Translation gives CASSLGTGDPYEQYF.

This clone is large in the sample. The rearrangement links TRBV28 to TRBJ1-4, with 7 bases lining up with TRBD1. CDR1 MDHEN and CDR2 SYDVKM come from the germline V gene. CDR3 size: 15 residues. With V trimmed by 2 bases and J by 4 bases, 4 bases remained unmatched. The CDR3 region has the DNA TGTGCCAGCAGTTTAGAACAGGGGAGTAATGAAAAACTGTTTTTT. Amino acid sequence: CASSLEQGSNEKLFF.

This clone counts as medium-sized. This sequence joins TRBV7-9 and TRBJ2-3; possibly TRBD2 for D (6 bases). Germline-derived CDR1 and CDR2 are SEHNR and FQNEAQ (reference sequence). Trimming shortened V by 5 bases and J by 5 bases, and 17 bases separated the two germline ends. The CDR3 is made up of 15 amino acids. The CDR3 DNA is TGTGCCAGCAGCCAACCCGGGACTCTGGGAGATACGCAGTATTTT. Amino acid sequence: CASSQPGTLGDTQYF.

The V call is TRBV7-9, the J call TRBJ2-5, with a possible D match to TRBD1 (5 bases). The V and J ends lost 6 bases and 2 bases respectively, with 25 bases between them. Germline V gene lookup returns CDR1 SEHNR and CDR2 FQNEAQ (reference sequence). The CDR3 is 18 residues long. CDR3: CASRSRDTVDNQQETQYF. In DNA, the CDR3 is TGTGCCAGCAGAAGCAGGGATACTGTCGATAATCAACAAGAGACCCAGTACTTC.

The V call is TRBV7-8, the J call TRBJ2-7; D perhaps matches TRBD2 (6 bases). The CDR3 extends over 16 amino acids. Trimming cost V 1 base and J 0 bases, with 13 bases left between them. Germline V lookup: CDR1 SGHVS, CDR2 FQNEAQ. The CDR3 here is CASSLERVLHSYEQYF. The CDR3 DNA follows: TGTGCCAGCAGCTTAGAGCGGGTCCTACACTCCTACGAGCAGTACTTC.

The rearrangement links TRBV28 to TRBJ1-2, with 7 bases that match TRBD1. V was pared by 5 bases and J by 1 base, with 10 bases of the junction left unmatched. The CDR3 has 16 amino acids. Per germline, CDR1 MDHEN and CDR2 SYDVKM. CDR3 bases: TGTGCCAGCAGTACAGTCGGGACAGTTCTTAACTATGGCTACACCTTC. Its translation is CASSTVGTVLNYGYTF.

The rearrangement links TRBV7-8 to TRBJ1-5, with 9 bases fitting TRBD1. The CDR3 runs to 19 residues. Germline V gene lookup returns CDR1 SGHVS and CDR2 FQNEAQ. With 2 bases clipped from V and 0 bases from J, the junction kept 11 bases outside the gene matches. CDR3 sequence: CASSLYSPGTGLSNQPQHF. CDR3 DNA: TGTGCCAGCAGCTTATATAGCCCCGGGACAGGGCTTAGCAATCAGCCCCAGCATTTT.

The chain links TRBV9 to TRBJ2-5; 7 nucleotides align to TRBD2. Germline V gene data show CDR1 as SGDLS and CDR2 as YYNGEE. This CDR3 has 14 amino acids. Losses at the gene ends were 0 bases for V and 5 bases for J; bases not matched to a gene: 4. The CDR3 nucleotides read TGTGCCAGCAGCGTAGTAGTTAGCGGGGAGACCCAGTACTTC. It yields the protein CASSVVVSGETQYF.

The CDR3 region is CASSRNGAYYGYTF. CDR3 DNA: TGTGCCAGCAGTCGGAATGGAGCCTACTATGGCTACACCTTC. The genes are TRBV28 and TRBJ1-2; no definite D call. With 5 bases removed from V and 3 bases from J, the gap between germline ends came to 13 bases. The germline V gene encodes CDR1 MDHEN and CDR2 SYDVKM. This CDR3 is built from 14 residues.

J is TRBJ2-7 and V is TRBV5-1; TRBD2 is a possible D gene (6 bases). This CDR3 has 13 residues. From germline, CDR1 is SGHRS and CDR2 YFSETQ. The germline V and J ends were trimmed by 6 bases and 0 bases, with 10 bases remaining between them. In DNA, the CDR3 is TGCGCCAGCACGGGGGAAGACTCCTACGAGCAGTACTTC. It translates to CASTGEDSYEQYF.

The chain uses TRBV5-4 and TRBJ1-3, with a possible D match to TRBD1 (5 bases). Germline V gives CDR1 SGHNT, CDR2 YYREEE (reference sequence). The CDR3 extends over 14 amino acids. Trimming left V 4 bases short and J 4 bases short, with 12 bases between. The CDR3 sequence is CASSLTDKGNTIYF. The CDR3 coding sequence is TGTGCCAGCAGCCTGACAGATAAGGGAAACACCATATATTTT.

This rearrangement joins TRBV27 to TRBJ1-1, with a tentative D call TRBD1 (5 bases). CDR3 length: 11 amino acids. The germline V and J ends were trimmed by 6 bases and 7 bases, with 9 bases remaining between them. Germline V gene data show CDR1 as MNHEY and CDR2 as SMNVEV (reference sequence). Here the CDR3 reads CASRRQYEAFF. As DNA, the CDR3 is TGTGCCAGCAGGAGACAGTATGAAGCTTTCTTT.